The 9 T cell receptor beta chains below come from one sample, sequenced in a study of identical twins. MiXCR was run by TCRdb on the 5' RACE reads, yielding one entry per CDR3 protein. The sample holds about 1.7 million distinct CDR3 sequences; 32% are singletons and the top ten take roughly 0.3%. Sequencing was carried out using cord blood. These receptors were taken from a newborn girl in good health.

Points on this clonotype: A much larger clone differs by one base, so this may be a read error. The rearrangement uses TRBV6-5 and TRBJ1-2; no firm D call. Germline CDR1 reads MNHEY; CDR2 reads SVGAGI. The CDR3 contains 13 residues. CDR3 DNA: TGTGCCGGCAGCTACCGGGTCACCGGAGGCTACACCTTC. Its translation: CAGSYRVTGGYTF.

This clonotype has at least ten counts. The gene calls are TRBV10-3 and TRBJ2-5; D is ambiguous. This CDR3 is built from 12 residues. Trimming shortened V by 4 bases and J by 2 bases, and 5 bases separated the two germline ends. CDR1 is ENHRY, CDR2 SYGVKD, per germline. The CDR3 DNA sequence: TGTGCCATCAGTGGACATCAAGAGACCCAGTACTTC. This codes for CAISGHQETQYF.

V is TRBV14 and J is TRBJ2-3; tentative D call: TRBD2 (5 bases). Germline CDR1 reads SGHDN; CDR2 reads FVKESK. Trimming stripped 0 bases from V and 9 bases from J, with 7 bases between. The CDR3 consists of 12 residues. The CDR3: CASSQDPSTQYF. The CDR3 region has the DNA TGTGCCAGCAGCCAAGATCCTAGCACGCAGTATTTT.

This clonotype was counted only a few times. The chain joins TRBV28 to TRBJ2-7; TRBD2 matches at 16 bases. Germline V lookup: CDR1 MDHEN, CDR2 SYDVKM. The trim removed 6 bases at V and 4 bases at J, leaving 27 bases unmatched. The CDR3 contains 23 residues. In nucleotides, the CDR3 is TGTGCCAGCAGCGCGGCCGGGACAGGGTCCCTATCATCGGGACTAGCGGGGGGGTACGAGCAGTACTTC. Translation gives CASSAAGTGSLSSGLAGGYEQYF.

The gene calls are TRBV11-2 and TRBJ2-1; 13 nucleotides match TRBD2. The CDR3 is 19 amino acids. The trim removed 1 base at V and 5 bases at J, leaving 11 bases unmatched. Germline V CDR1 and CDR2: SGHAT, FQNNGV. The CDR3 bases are TGTGCCAGCAGCTTAGGGGGACTAGCGGGGTCCTCAGTGAACAATGAGCAGTTCTTC. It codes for CASSLGGLAGSSVNNEQFF.

The CDR3, as DNA: TGTGCCAGTACTAATCGGGGAACCTACAATGAGCAGTTCTTC. The encoded protein is CASTNRGTYNEQFF. The J gene is TRBJ2-1, the V gene TRBV19; D is possibly TRBD2 (5 bases). Trimming left V 7 bases short and J 2 bases short, with 12 bases between. CDR1 and CDR2 (germline): LNHDA, SQIVND (reference sequence). The CDR3 consists of 14 residues.

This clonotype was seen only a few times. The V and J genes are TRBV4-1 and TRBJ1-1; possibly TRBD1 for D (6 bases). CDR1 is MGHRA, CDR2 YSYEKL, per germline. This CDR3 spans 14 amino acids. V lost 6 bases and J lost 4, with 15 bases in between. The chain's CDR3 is CASRLQGGGTEAFF. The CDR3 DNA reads TGCGCCAGCAGGCTACAGGGCGGGGGCACTGAAGCTTTCTTT.

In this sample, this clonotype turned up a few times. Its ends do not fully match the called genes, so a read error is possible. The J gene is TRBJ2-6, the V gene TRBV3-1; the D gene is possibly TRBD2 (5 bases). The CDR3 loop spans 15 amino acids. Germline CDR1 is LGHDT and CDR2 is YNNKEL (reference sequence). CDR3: CASSQDYSGANVLTF. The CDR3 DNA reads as TGTGCCAGCAGTCAAGACTACTCTGGGGCCAACGTCCTGACTTTC. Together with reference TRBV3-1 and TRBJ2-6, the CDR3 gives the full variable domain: DTAVSQTPKYLVTQMGNDKSIKCEQNLGHDTMYWYKQDSKKFLKIMFSYNNKELIINETVPNRFSPKSPDKAHLNLHINSLELGDSAVYFCASSQDYSGANVLTFGAGSRLTVL.

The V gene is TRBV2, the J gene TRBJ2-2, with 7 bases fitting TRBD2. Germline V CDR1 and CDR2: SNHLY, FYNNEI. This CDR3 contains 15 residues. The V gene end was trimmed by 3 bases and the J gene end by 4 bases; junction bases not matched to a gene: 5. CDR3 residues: CASSESSGGTGELFF. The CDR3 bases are TGTGCCAGCAGTGAGTCGTCGGGAGGCACCGGGGAGCTGTTTTTT.